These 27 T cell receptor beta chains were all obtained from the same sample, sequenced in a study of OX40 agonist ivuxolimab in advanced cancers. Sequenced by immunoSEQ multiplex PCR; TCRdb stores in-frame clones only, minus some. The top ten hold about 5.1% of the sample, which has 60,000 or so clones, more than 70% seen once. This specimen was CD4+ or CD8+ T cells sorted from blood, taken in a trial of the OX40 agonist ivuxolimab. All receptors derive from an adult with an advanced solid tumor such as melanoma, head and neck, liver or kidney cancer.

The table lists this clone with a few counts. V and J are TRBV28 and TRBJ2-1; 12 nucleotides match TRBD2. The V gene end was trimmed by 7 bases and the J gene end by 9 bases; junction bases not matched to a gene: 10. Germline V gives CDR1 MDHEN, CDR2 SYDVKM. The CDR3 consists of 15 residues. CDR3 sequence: CASTLAGGRTSEQFF. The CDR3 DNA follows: TGTGCCAGCACCCTAGCGGGAGGGCGAACGTCTGAGCAGTTCTTC.

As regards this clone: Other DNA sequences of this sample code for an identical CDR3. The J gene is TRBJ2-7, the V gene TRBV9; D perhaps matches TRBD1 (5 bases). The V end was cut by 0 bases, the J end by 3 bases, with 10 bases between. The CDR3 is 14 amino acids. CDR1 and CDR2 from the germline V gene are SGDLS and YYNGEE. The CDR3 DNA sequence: TGTGCCAGCAGCGTAGGTGACAGTTACTACGAGCAGTACTTC. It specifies CASSVGDSYYEQYF.

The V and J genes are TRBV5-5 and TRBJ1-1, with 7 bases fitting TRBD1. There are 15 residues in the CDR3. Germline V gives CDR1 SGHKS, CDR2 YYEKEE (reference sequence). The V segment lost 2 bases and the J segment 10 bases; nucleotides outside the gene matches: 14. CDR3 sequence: CASSLGGASFEGAFF. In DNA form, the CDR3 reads TGTGCCAGCAGCTTAGGGGGCGCTTCCTTTGAAGGAGCTTTCTTT.

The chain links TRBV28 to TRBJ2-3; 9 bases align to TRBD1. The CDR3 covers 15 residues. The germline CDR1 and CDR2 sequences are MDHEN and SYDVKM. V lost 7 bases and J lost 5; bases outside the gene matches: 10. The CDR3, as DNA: TGTGCCAGCACATCCGGGACAGGGAGGGTAGATACGCAGTATTTT. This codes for CASTSGTGRVDTQYF.

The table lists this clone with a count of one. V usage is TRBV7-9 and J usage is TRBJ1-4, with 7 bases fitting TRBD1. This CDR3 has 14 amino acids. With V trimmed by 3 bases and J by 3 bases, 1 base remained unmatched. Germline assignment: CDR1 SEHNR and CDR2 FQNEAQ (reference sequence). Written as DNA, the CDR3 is TGTGCCAGCAGCTTCGGGACAGCTAATGAAAAACTGTTTTTT. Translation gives CASSFGTANEKLFF.

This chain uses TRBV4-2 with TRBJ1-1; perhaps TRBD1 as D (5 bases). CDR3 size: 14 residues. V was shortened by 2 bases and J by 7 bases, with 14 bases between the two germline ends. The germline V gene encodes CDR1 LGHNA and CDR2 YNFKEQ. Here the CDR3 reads CASSQRWDGDEAFF. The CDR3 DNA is TGTGCCAGCAGCCAACGATGGGACGGGGATGAAGCTTTCTTT.

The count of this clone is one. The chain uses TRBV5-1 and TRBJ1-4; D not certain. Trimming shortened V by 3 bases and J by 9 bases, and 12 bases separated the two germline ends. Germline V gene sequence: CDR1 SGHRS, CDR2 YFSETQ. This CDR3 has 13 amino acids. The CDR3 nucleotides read TGCGCCAGCAGCTATCTGGGCGGTCAAAAACTGTTTTTT. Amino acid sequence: CASSYLGGQKLFF.

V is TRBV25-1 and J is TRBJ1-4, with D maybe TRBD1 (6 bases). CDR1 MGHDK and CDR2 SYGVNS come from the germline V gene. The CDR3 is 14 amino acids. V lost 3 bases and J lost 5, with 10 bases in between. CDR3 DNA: TGTGCCAGCAGTGACGTGGGGGGCAATGAAAAACTGTTTTTT. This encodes CASSDVGGNEKLFF.

CDR3 nucleotides: TGTGCCAGCAGATCCACAGGGGGCATTGGCTACACCTTC. This sequence encodes CASRSTGGIGYTF. This chain uses TRBV27 with TRBJ1-2; 9 positions match TRBD1. V shed 6 bases, J shed 7 bases, and the junction held 6 bases outside the gene matches. Looked up from germline, CDR1 is MNHEY and CDR2 is SMNVEV (reference sequence). There are 13 residues in the CDR3.

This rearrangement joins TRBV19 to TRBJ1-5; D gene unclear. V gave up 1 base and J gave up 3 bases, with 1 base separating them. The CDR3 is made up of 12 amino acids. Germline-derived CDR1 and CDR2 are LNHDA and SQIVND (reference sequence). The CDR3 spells CASSIVNQPQHF. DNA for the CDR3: TGTGCCAGTAGTATAGTCAATCAGCCCCAGCATTTT. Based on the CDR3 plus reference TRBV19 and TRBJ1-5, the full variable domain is DGGITQSPKYLFRKEGQNVTLSCEQNLNHDAMYWYRQDPGQGLRLIYYSQIVNDFQKGDIAEGYSVSREKKESFPLTVTSAQKNPTAFYLCASSIVNQPQHFGDGTRLSIL.

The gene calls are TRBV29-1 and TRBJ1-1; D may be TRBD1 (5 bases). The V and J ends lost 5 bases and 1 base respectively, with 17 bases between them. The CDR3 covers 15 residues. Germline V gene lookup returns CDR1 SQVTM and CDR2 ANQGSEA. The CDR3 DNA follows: TGCAGCGTTCTCAAATTACCGGACAAGAACACTGAAGCTTTCTTT. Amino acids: CSVLKLPDKNTEAFF.

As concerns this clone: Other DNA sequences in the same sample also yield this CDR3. CDR3 coding DNA: TGTGCCAGCAGCCCACAGGGGGGGCTCTACAATGAGCAGTTCTTC. It encodes CASSPQGGLYNEQFF. This chain links TRBV7-3 with TRBJ2-1, with D tentatively TRBD1 (8 bases). Germline values: CDR1 SGHTA, CDR2 FQGTGA. Trimming removed 5 bases from V and 3 bases from J, with 14 bases in between. The CDR3 totals 15 residues.

CDR3 residues: CASSYGTGIGELFF. The CDR3 coding sequence is TGTGCCAGCAGTTACGGGACAGGGATCGGGGAGCTGTTTTTT. The chain recombines TRBV6-5 with TRBJ2-2, with 9 bases aligning to TRBD1. This CDR3 contains 14 residues. The germline CDR1 and CDR2 sequences are MNHEY and SVGAGI. The junction had 2 bases not matched to a gene; V was cut back by 2 bases and J by 7 bases.

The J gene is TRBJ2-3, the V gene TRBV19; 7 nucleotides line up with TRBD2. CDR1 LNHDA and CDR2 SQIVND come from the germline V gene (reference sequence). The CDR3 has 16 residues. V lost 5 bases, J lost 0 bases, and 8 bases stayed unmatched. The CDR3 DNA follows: TGTGCCAGTAGTGGACCAAGCGGGACGAGCACAGATACGCAGTATTTT. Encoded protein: CASSGPSGTSTDTQYF.

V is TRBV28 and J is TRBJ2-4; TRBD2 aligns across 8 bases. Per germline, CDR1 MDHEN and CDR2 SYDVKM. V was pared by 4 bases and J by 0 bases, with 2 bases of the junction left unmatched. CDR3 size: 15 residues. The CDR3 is CASSSSGLAKNIQYF. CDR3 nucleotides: TGTGCCAGCAGTTCTAGCGGGTTAGCCAAAAACATTCAGTACTTC. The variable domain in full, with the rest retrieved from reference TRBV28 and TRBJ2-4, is DVKVTQSSRYLVKRTGEKVFLECVQDMDHENMFWYRQDPGLGLRLIYFSYDVKMKEKGDIPEGYSVSREKKERFSLILESASTNQTSMYLCASSSSGLAKNIQYFGAGTRLSVL.

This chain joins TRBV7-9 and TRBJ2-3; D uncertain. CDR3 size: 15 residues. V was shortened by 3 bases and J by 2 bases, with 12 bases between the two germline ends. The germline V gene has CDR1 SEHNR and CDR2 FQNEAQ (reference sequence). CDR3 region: CASSLAAGTTDTQYF. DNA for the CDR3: TGTGCCAGCAGCTTGGCGGCCGGAACCACAGATACGCAGTATTTT.

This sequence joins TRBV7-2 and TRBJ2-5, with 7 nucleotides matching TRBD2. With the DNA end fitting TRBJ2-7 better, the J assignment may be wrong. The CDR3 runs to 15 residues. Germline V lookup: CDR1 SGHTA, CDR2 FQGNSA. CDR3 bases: TGTGCCAGCAGCTCCTCCGGGACTATTTCCTACGAGCAGTACTTC. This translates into CASSSSGTISYEQYF.

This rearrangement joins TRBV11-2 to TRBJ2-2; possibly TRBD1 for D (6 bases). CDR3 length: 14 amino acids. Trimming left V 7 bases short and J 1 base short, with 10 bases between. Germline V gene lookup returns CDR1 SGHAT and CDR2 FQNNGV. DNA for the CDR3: TGTGCCAGCAACAAACAGGGGAACACCGGGGAGCTGTTTTTT. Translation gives CASNKQGNTGELFF.

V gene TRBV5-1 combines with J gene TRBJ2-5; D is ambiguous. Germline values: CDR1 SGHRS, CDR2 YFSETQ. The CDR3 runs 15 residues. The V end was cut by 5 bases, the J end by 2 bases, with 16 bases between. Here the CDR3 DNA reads TGCGCCAGCAGTTCAACCCAAGCAACTCAAGAGACCCAGTACTTC. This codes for CASSSTQATQETQYF. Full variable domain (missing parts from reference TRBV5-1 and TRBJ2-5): KAGVTQTPRYLIKTRGQQVTLSCSPISGHRSVSWYQQTPGQGLQFLFEYFSETQRNKGNFPGRFSGRQFSNSRSEMNVSTLELGDSALYLCASSSTQATQETQYFGPGTRLLVL.

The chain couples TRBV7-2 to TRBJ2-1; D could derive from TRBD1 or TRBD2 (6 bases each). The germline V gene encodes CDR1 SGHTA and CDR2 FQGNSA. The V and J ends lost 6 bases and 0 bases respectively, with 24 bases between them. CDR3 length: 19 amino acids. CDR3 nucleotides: TGTGCCAGCAGACGCCCTAGTAGGACTATCAGGGGCTCCTACAATGAGCAGTTCTTC. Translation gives CASRRPSRTIRGSYNEQFF.

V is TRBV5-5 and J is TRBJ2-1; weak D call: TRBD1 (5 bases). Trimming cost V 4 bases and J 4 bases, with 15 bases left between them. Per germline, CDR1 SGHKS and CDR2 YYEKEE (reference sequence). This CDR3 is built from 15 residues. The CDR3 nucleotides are TGTGCCAGCAGCACGACAGTTTCACTTTACAATGAGCAGTTCTTC. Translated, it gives CASSTTVSLYNEQFF.

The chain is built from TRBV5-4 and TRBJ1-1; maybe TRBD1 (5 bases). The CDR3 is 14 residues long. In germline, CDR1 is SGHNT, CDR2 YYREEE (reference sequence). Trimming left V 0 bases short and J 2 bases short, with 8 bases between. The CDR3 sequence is CASSLDRGNTEAFF. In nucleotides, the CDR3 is TGTGCCAGCAGCTTGGATCGGGGCAACACTGAAGCTTTCTTT.

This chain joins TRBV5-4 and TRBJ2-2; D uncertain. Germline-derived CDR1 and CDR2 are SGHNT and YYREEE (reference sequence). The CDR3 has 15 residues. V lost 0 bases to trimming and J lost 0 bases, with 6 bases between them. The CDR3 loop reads CASSLGTANTGELFF. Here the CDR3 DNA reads TGTGCCAGCAGCTTGGGCACAGCGAACACCGGGGAGCTGTTTTTT.

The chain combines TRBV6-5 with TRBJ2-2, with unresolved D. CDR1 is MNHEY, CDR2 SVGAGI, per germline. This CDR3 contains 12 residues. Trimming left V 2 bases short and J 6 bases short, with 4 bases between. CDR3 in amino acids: CASSYPPGELFF. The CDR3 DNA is TGTGCCAGCAGTTACCCTCCCGGGGAGCTGTTTTTT.

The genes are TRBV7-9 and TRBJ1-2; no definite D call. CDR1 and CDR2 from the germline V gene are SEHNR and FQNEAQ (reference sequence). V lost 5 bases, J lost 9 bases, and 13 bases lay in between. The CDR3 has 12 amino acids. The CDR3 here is CASSPSGVSYTF. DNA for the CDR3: TGTGCCAGCAGCCCTAGTGGCGTGAGCTACACCTTC.

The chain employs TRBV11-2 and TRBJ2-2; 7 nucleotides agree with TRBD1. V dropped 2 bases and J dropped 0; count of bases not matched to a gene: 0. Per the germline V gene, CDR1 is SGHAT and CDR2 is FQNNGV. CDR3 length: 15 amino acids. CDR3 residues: CASSLRGPNTGELFF. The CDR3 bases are TGTGCCAGCAGCTTAAGGGGGCCGAACACCGGGGAGCTGTTTTTT. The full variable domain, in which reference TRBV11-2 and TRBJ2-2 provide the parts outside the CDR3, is EAGVAQSPRYKIIEKRQSVAFWCNPISGHATLYWYQQILGQGPKLLIQFQNNGVVDDSQLPKDRFSAERLKGVDSTLKIQPAKLEDSAVYLCASSLRGPNTGELFFGEGSRLTVL.

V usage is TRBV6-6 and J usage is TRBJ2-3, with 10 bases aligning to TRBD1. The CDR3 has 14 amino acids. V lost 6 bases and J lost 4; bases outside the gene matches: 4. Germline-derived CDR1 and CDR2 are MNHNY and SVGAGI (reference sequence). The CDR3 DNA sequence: TGTGCCAGCAGCTTCGGACAGGGGGCAGATACGCAGTATTTT. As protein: CASSFGQGADTQYF.